The 10 T cell receptor beta chains reported below all come from one sample, sequenced in a study of neurological immune-mediated disorders. TCRdb passed the 5' RACE reads through MiXCR, listing each CDR3 protein once. The sample holds approximately 4,800 distinct CDR3 sequences, around a quarter seen once. The sample comprised CD8+ T cells from blood. The source is a woman aged 60-75 years with HTLV-1-associated myelopathy (HAM/TSP).

This clonotype was counted a single time. The genes are TRBV9 and TRBJ2-1, with D unresolved. Per the germline V gene, CDR1 is SGDLS and CDR2 is YYNGEE. CDR3 length equals 13 residues. V was trimmed by 2 bases and J by 2 bases, leaving 5 bases between them. DNA of the CDR3: TGTGCCAGCAGCGTCGATCCCTACAATGAGCAGTTCTTC. Protein: CASSVDPYNEQFF. The full variable domain, in which reference TRBV9 and TRBJ2-1 provide the parts outside the CDR3, is DSGVTQTPKHLITATGQRVTLRCSPRSGDLSVYWYQQSLDQGLQFLIQYYNGEERAKGNILERFSAQQFPDLHSELNLSSLELGDSALYFCASSVDPYNEQFFGPGTRLTVL.

This clonotype is medium-sized within its sample. J is TRBJ2-3 and V is TRBV12-3 or TRBV12-4; D unclear. The length of the CDR3 is 12 residues. V lost 2 bases, J lost 5 bases, and 5 bases lay in between. The CDR3 sequence is CASSLWGDTQYF. The CDR3 DNA follows: TGTGCCAGCAGTTTATGGGGAGATACGCAGTATTTT.

The CDR3 coding sequence is TGTGCCAGCTCGCCCCCCGAGGGATACTACGAGCAGTACTTC. It encodes CASSPPEGYYEQYF. The chain recombines TRBV18 with TRBJ2-7, with TRBD2 as a possible D gene (5 bases). CDR3 length: 14 amino acids. V was shortened by 6 bases and J by 3 bases, with 15 bases between the two germline ends. Germline V gene lookup returns CDR1 KGHSH and CDR2 LQKENI.

This clonotype qualifies as medium-sized. This chain links TRBV20-1 with TRBJ2-1; 11 positions agree with TRBD2. CDR3 length equals 19 residues. Germline V CDR1 and CDR2: DFQATT, SNEGSKA (reference sequence). After removal of 0 bases from V and 0 bases from J, the junction contained 10 bases not matched to a gene. The CDR3: CSAREEGRTSGSSYNEQFF. In DNA, the CDR3 is TGCAGTGCTAGAGAGGAGGGTAGAACTAGCGGGAGCTCCTACAATGAGCAGTTCTTC.

A few counts support this clonotype. The chain couples TRBV11-3 to TRBJ2-2; no firm D call. The CDR3 is 17 residues long. Trimming shortened V by 5 bases and J by 0 bases, and 16 bases separated the two germline ends. Per the germline V gene, CDR1 is SGHNT and CDR2 is YENEEA. In DNA form, the CDR3 reads TGTGCCAGCAGCGCAATCTTTGACGGCCCGAACACCGGGGAGCTGTTTTTT. It is translated as CASSAIFDGPNTGELFF.

The sample holds many counts of this clonotype. CDR3 amino acids: CASSPQTGLYEQYF. The CDR3 DNA reads TGCGCCAGCAGCCCCCAGACAGGGCTCTACGAGCAGTACTTC. V gene TRBV4-3 combines with J gene TRBJ2-7; 7 positions match TRBD1. Looked up from germline, CDR1 is LGHNA and CDR2 is YSLEER. The CDR3 is made up of 14 amino acids. Germline trimming cut 4 bases from V and 3 bases from J; bases unmatched to any gene: 6.

The rearrangement uses TRBV19 and TRBJ1-2, with 8 positions matching TRBD1. Germline V lookup: CDR1 LNHDA, CDR2 SQIVND (reference sequence). The CDR3 runs to 14 residues. J lost 4 bases, V lost 6 bases, and 7 bases had no gene match. CDR3 protein: CASSLTGAIYGYTF. The CDR3 coding sequence is TGTGCCAGTAGCTTGACAGGGGCCATCTATGGCTACACCTTC. The full variable domain, its missing parts supplied by reference TRBV19 and TRBJ1-2, is DGGITQSPKYLFRKEGQNVTLSCEQNLNHDAMYWYRQDPGQGLRLIYYSQIVNDFQKGDIAEGYSVSREKKESFPLTVTSAQKNPTAFYLCASSLTGAIYGYTFGSGTRLTVV.

This clonotype came up many times. The CDR3: CSARQRELDTGELFF. The DNA of the CDR3 is TGCAGTGCTAGGCAGCGGGAGCTAGACACCGGGGAGCTGTTTTTT. The V and J genes are TRBV20-1 and TRBJ2-2; 8 bases are shared with TRBD2. The CDR3 totals 15 residues. The germline V gene has CDR1 DFQATT and CDR2 SNEGSKA (reference sequence). V lost 3 bases to trimming and J lost 3 bases; unmatched junction nucleotides: 6.

In its sample, this clonotype was seen a few times. The chain uses TRBV4-3 and TRBJ2-5; D is possibly TRBD2 (7 bases). V shed 1 base and J shed 5 bases, with 14 bases lying between them. CDR3 length: 15 amino acids. CDR1 is LGHNA, CDR2 YSLEER, per germline. The CDR3 region is CASSQGGGAGETQYF. DNA of the CDR3: TGCGCCAGCAGCCAAGGAGGGGGGGCGGGGGAGACCCAGTACTTC.

This clonotype is termed medium-sized. This rearrangement joins TRBV5-4 to TRBJ2-7, with TRBD1 identical over 8 bases. The CDR3 loop spans 12 amino acids. Trimming removed 4 bases from V and 7 bases from J; junction bases left unmatched: 4. Germline-derived CDR1 and CDR2 are SGHNT and YYREEE (reference sequence). CDR3 sequence (DNA): TGTGCCAGCAGCACCGGACAGGGAGAGCAGTACTTC. Protein: CASSTGQGEQYF.